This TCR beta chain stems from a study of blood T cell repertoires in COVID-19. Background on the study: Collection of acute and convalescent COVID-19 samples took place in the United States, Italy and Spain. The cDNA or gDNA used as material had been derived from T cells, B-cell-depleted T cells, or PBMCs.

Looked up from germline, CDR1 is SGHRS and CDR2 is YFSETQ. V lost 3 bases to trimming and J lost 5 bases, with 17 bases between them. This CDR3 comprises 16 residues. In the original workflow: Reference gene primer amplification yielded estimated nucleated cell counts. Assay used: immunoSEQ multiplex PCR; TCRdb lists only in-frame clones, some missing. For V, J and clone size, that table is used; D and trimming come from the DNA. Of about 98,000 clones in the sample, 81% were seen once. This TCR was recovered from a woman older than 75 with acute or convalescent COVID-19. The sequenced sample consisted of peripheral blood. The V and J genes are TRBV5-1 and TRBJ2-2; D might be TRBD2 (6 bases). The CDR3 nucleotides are TGCGCCAGCAGCTCTGGTCAGGGAGGTTGGACCGGGGAGCTGTTTTTT. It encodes CASSSGQGGWTGELFF.